The rows below give T cell receptor beta chains drawn from one sample of a study of blood T cell repertoires in COVID-19. The table came from immunoSEQ multiplex PCR; TCRdb's copy has only in-frame clones and leaves some out. The data contain around 300,000 clones, 88% of them singletons. The sample was PBMCs or T cells enriched from blood (not recorded which). These receptors were obtained from a woman aged 25 to 45 who had recovered from COVID-19. CDR3s include the opening cysteine and the closing phenylalanine or tryptophan. The D gene is left open where the match is weak. Size tells how often a clone was seen (once, few, many) or the class of an expanded clone, and some rows leave it out.

j_call v_call d_call clone_size cdr3_nt cdr3_aa
TRBJ2-5 TRBV11-2 TRBD2 once TGTGCCAGCTCCTGGCTAGCGGAGCAAGAGACCCAGTACTTC CASSWLAEQETQYF
TRBJ2-1 TRBV6-2/TRBV6-3 NA NA TGTGCCAGCAGTTCGAGGGACAATGAGCAGTTCTTC CASSSRDNEQFF
TRBJ2-7 TRBV29-1 TRBD2 NA TGCAGTGCCTACACTGGACCGTTTGGCATGAATGGTAGCGGGAGGGTCTACGAGCAGTACTTC CSAYTGPFGMNGSGRVYEQYF
TRBJ1-5 TRBV4-3 NA NA TGCGCCAGCAGCCAAGACCGTAATCAGCCCCAGCATTTT CASSQDRNQPQHF
TRBJ2-7 TRBV21-1 NA NA TGTGCCAGCAGCATCGTACTGATACAGGCCTCCTACGAGCAGTACTTC CASSIVLIQASYEQYF
TRBJ2-5 TRBV2 TRBD2 NA TGTGCCAGCAGTGGAGGACGAGCGGGAGTCCAAGAGACCCAGTACTTC CASSGGRAGVQETQYF
TRBJ1-2 TRBV19 NA NA TGTGCCAGTAGTATCCGGGGGGCAATTCGTGGCGGCTACACCTTC CASSIRGAIRGGYTF
TRBJ1-6 TRBV19 NA NA TGTGCCAGTACCCCGCGGGGGCTGCGTTCACCCCTCCACTTT CASTPRGLRSPLHF
TRBJ2-7 TRBV9 TRBD1 NA TGTGCCAGCAGCGTGGCAGGGGGTGGCTACGAGCAGTACTTC CASSVAGGGYEQYF
TRBJ1-2 TRBV19 TRBD1 NA TGTGCCAGTAGTATGGTGACAGGGAACTATGGCTACACCTTC CASSMVTGNYGYTF
TRBJ1-4 TRBV6-6 NA NA TGTGCCAGCAATGATATCCTAGGCCAGCCAGAAAAACTGTTTTTT CASNDILGQPEKLFF
TRBJ2-7 TRBV7-2 TRBD1 few TGTGCCAGCAGCACTTGGGACAGGCAAGGCGAGCAGTACTTC CASSTWDRQGEQYF
TRBJ2-1 TRBV11-3 TRBD1 NA TGTGCCAGCAGCCCGACAGGGGGCGCCTACAATGAGCAGTTCTTC CASSPTGGAYNEQFF
TRBJ1-1 TRBV7-9 NA once TGTGCCCCCGGTGGGAGCGGCACTGAAGCTTTCTTT CAPGGSGTEAFF
TRBJ2-5 TRBV6-2/TRBV6-3 TRBD2 NA TGTGCCAGCAGTTACTCGAGACTAGCGGGGGGAGAGACCCAGTACTTC CASSYSRLAGGETQYF
TRBJ2-1 TRBV19 NA NA TGTGCCAGTAGTATAGGGACTTGGCTGGGTGGTGAGCAGTTCTTC CASSIGTWLGGEQFF
TRBJ2-1 TRBV2 NA NA TGTGCCAGCAGTGACTCAGGGACTCCTTACAATGAGCAGTTCTTC CASSDSGTPYNEQFF
TRBJ2-7 TRBV5-1 TRBD1 NA TGCGCCAGCAGCTTGGAGGCAGGGGGCCTGAGCTCCTACGAGCAGTACTTC CASSLEAGGLSSYEQYF
TRBJ2-7 TRBV28 NA NA TGTGCCAGCATTGGCAACTCCTACGAGCAGTACTTC CASIGNSYEQYF
TRBJ1-1 TRBV3-1/TRBV3-2 NA NA TGTGCCAGCAGCCAAGATTGGGGGCGGACTGAAGCTTTCTTT CASSQDWGRTEAFF
TRBJ1-2 TRBV28 NA once TGTGCCAGCAATCGGCGGGGACGAGAAGGCTACACCTTC CASNRRGREGYTF
TRBJ2-7 TRBV11-1 NA NA TGTGCCAGCAGCTTCCGGCGGTTTGGGTACGAGCAGTACTTC CASSFRRFGYEQYF
TRBJ2-1 TRBV3-1/TRBV3-2 NA NA TGTGCCAGCAGCCAGTCGGGGTACAATGAGCAGTTCTTC CASSQSGYNEQFF
TRBJ2-2 TRBV5-4 NA NA TGTGCCAGCAGCCGTCGCGTGGGGCCTACCACCGGGGAGCTGTTTTTT CASSRRVGPTTGELFF
TRBJ2-5 TRBV5-1 TRBD2 NA TGCGCCAGCAGCCCGGGGACTAGCGGGAGATTAGGTAGAGAGACCCAGTACTTC CASSPGTSGRLGRETQYF
TRBJ1-1 TRBV19 NA NA TGTGCCAGTAGTCCGACTATGACAGCGGGAGGGACTGAAGCTTTCTTT CASSPTMTAGGTEAFF
TRBJ1-2 TRBV7-2 TRBD1 NA TGTGCCAGCAGCTCGGGACAGGGGAGATACACCTTC CASSSGQGRYTF
TRBJ2-7 TRBV11-2 NA NA TGTGCCAGCAGCTTAGGGGCCCCGCCGTGGGAGCAGTACTTC CASSLGAPPWEQYF
TRBJ2-3 TRBV2 TRBD1 few TGTGCCAGCAGCCCCAGGGGGCCCCCCACAGATACGCAGTATTTT CASSPRGPPTDTQYF
TRBJ2-5 TRBV3-1/TRBV3-2 NA NA TGTGCCAGCAGCCAAGAACGGGGATTCCAAGAGACCCAGTACTTC CASSQERGFQETQYF
TRBJ2-2 TRBV3-1/TRBV3-2 TRBD2 NA TGTGCCAGCAGCCAAGATGGGGGGGTAAACACCGGGGAGCTGTTTTTT CASSQDGGVNTGELFF
TRBJ2-1 TRBV19 NA NA TGTGCCAGTACGCAGACTGACTGGTACAATGAGCAGTTCTTC CASTQTDWYNEQFF
TRBJ2-1 TRBV7-2 TRBD2 NA TGTGCCAGCAGCCAGACTAGCGGAGCGGGGGGGGACAATGAGCAGTTCTTC CASSQTSGAGGDNEQFF
TRBJ1-6 TRBV4-3 TRBD1 NA TGCGCCAGCAGCCAAGAAGTGGGGGCGACAGGGGACTCACCCCTCCACTTT CASSQEVGATGDSPLHF
TRBJ1-2 TRBV27 TRBD1 NA TGTGCCAGCAGACCTATTCGACAGGGTACTACTAACTATGGCTACACCTTC CASRPIRQGTTNYGYTF
TRBJ1-5 TRBV30 TRBD1 NA TGTGCCTGGAGTGTAGGGACAGGGAGAGGTAGGAGCAATCAGCCCCAGCATTTT CAWSVGTGRGRSNQPQHF
TRBJ2-1 TRBV2 TRBD2 NA TGTGCCAGCAGTGAAGAGGGGCTAGCGGGGGGCTACAATGAGCAGTTCTTC CASSEEGLAGGYNEQFF
TRBJ1-4 TRBV15 NA few TGTGCCACCAGCAGAGATAATTACTTCGGGGGGCGCGGTGATGAAAAACTGTTTTTT CATSRDNYFGGRGDEKLFF
TRBJ1-2 TRBV19 TRBD1 NA TGTGCCAGTAGTATGGCGGACAGGGTCTACGGCTACACCTTC CASSMADRVYGYTF
TRBJ2-2 TRBV11-2 NA NA TGTGCCAGCAGCCGGGACGGGGGATGGGTGACCGGGGAGCTGTTTTTT CASSRDGGWVTGELFF
TRBJ1-1 TRBV2 TRBD1 NA TGTGCCAGCAGCGACAGGGAGTACACTGAAGCTTTCTTT CASSDREYTEAFF
TRBJ2-4 TRBV9 NA few TGTGCCAGCAGCCCAAACTTAGTCGGGGCCAAAAACATTCAGTACTTC CASSPNLVGAKNIQYF
TRBJ2-2 TRBV7-3 NA NA TGTGCCAGCAGCTTAAAAGGAGGGCCGGGGGAGCTGTTTTTT CASSLKGGPGELFF
TRBJ2-7 TRBV29-1 NA once TGCAGCGTTGAACAGGGAAGGAACGAGCAGTACTTC CSVEQGRNEQYF
TRBJ1-1 TRBV30 NA once TGTGCTTCCGTTCCTTTCACTGAAGCTTTCTTT CASVPFTEAFF
TRBJ2-4 TRBV11-2 NA NA TGTGCCAGCAGCTTAGGGCAGGGGCCGGGAAACATTCAGTACTTC CASSLGQGPGNIQYF
TRBJ1-3 TRBV9 NA NA TGTGCCAGCAGCGTAGAGTTGGGGGCCAGATCTGGAAACACCATATATTTT CASSVELGARSGNTIYF
TRBJ2-2 TRBV6-1 NA NA TGTGCCGCACGCCGGACCGGGGAGCTGTTTTTT CAARRTGELFF
TRBJ1-1 TRBV2 NA NA TGTGCCAGCCGCGGACAGCTGAACACTGAAGCTTTCTTT CASRGQLNTEAFF
TRBJ2-3 TRBV27 TRBD1 NA TGTGCCAGCAGTTTGATAGGGACAGGGAGCACAGATACGCAGTATTTT CASSLIGTGSTDTQYF
TRBJ1-2 TRBV11-3 NA NA TGTGCCAGCAGTCACAGGGTTGGCTACACCTTC CASSHRVGYTF
TRBJ1-2 TRBV5-4 NA few TGTGCCAGCAGCCATGGATTAGGGGCGGCGGGGGATGGCTACACCTTC CASSHGLGAAGDGYTF
TRBJ2-1 TRBV7-9 TRBD2 NA TGTGCCAGCAGCTTAGCAAGCGGGGGGGCACGAGAGCAGTTCTTC CASSLASGGAREQFF